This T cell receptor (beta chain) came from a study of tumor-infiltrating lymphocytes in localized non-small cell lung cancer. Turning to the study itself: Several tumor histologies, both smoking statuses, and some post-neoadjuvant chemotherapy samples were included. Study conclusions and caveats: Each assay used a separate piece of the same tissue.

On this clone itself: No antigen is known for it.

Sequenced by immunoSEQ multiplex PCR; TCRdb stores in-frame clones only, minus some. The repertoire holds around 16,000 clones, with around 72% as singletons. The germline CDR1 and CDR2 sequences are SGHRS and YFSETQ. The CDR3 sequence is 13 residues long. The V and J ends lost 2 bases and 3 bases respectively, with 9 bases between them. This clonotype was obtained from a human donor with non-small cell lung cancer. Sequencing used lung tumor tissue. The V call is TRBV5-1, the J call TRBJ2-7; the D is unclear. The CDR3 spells CASSLWGDYEQYF. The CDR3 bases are TGCGCCAGCAGCTTATGGGGTGACTACGAGCAGTACTTC.